One T cell receptor (beta chain) is described in this entry. Its antigen is still unknown. No base-level quality is on record; no much larger clone is a single base apart. Per the publication, the time point label means: sample taken at primary tumor resection. For TCR sequencing, whole RNA was extracted from tumor and nontumor lung tissue, or from cryopreserved PBMC samples, and no cell sorting was done. Samples were obtained from 70 to 85 patients with early-stage, untreated non-small cell lung cancer from the lung TRACERx cohort. Only patients for whom sufficient RNA was available from at least two tumor regions were selected for TCR sequencing. The library was produced with 5' RACE. Sequenced on a NextSeq 500. In the TCR library protocol, a unique molecular identifier was attached to each TCR cDNA molecule so that PCR and sequencing errors could be corrected. For the original study's pipeline: TCR identification, UMI-based error correction and CDR3 extraction were performed with Decombinator tools. TCRs above a frequency of 2 per 1,000, corresponding to the top 1% of the tumor frequency distribution, were defined as expanded. Renyi diversity was calculated using the R vegan package after each repertoire was subsampled 100 times to 5,000 TCRs. CDR3 similarity networks were constructed using string-kernel similarity of amino acid triplets, with links drawn between CDR3s whose pairwise similarity was above 0.82. TCRdb reanalyzed the raw reads on its own, using fastp at Q25 for trimming and MiXCR for clone calling, and kept in-frame beta chains. CDR3 protein sequences are deduplicated, and each keeps its most common genes and DNA. TCRdb, rather than the study authors, made the V and J calls. The sample table lists 50,000 to 65,000 distinct CDR3 sequences, roughly 8% of them with a count of one. The ten largest clones add up to about 16% of the sample.

The data are from a study of spatial heterogeneity in lung cancer (dated by TCRdb to 2018 to 2020). Regarding the study in general: More beta-chain than alpha-chain transcripts were consistently detected, likely reflecting higher beta-chain transcript abundance. TCR repertoire features were related to nonsynonymous mutation counts determined by whole-exome sequencing of tumor tissue. Both alpha and beta chains were TCR-sequenced in samples taken at surgery, namely 220 tumor regions, approximately 66 matched nontumor lung samples and a few dozen PBMC samples. In non-small cell lung cancer, the study made a quantitative comparison of TCR alpha and beta repertoires among multiple tumor regions, matched nontumor lung and blood. In the raw uncorrected reads, each unique combination of TCR and UMI appeared more than ten times on average.

Findings and caveats that apply to the study as a whole: Additional single-cell paired TCR alpha and beta sequencing was considered necessary to confirm, at a functional level, the hypothesis that regional TCRs recognize regional mutations. Ubiquitous expanded tumor TCRs were found in blood more often at tumor resection than at routine follow-up.

The sequenced sample was PBMCs, obtained at surgery. The clonotype comes from a female donor with early-stage non-small cell lung cancer.

Here is the DNA: TGCGCCAGCAGCTTAGAAGAGGGGGGCACAGATACGCAGCATTTT. Protein translation: CASSLEEGGTDTQHF. The sequence joins TRBV5-1 to TRBJ2-3; TRBD1 is possibly the D segment (6 matching bases). The assigned J gene may be wrong: the sequence end matches TRBJ1-5 better. The germline V gene yields SGHRS for CDR1 and YFSETQ for CDR2. Taken from cysteine to phenylalanine, the CDR3 has 15 residues. Kept here is only the CDR3 DNA, which spans 45 bases and is read in frame from base 1.